A single sample is the source of the 19 T cell receptor beta chains below, sequenced in a study of blood T cell repertoires in COVID-19. TCRdb's table, derived via immunoSEQ multiplex PCR, lists solely in-frame clones and lacks some. The table lists about 270,000 clones, under 90% of them singletons. The sequencing input was peripheral blood. These receptors originate from a woman aged 18-29 years with acute or convalescent COVID-19.

The gene calls are TRBV3-1 (or the pseudogene TRBV3-2) and TRBJ1-6, with 11 bases lining up with TRBD1. The CDR3 loop spans 18 amino acids. Trimming cost V 2 bases and J 5 bases; bases outside gene matches: 8. The germline V gene has CDR1 LGHDT and CDR2 YNNKEL (reference sequence). For the CDR3, the DNA is TGTGCCAGCAGCCAACGGGACAGGGGGATTTGGGATAATTCACCCCTCCACTTT. Encoded protein: CASSQRDRGIWDNSPLHF.

V gene TRBV30 combines with J gene TRBJ1-3; no reliable D call. The germline V gene has CDR1 GTSNPN and CDR2 SVGIG (reference sequence). The CDR3 length is 16 residues. CDR3 nucleotides: TGTGCTAGGACGGAAGCGGGAGTCTCCTCTGGAAACACCATATATTTT. Protein: CARTEAGVSSGNTIYF.

This chain joins TRBV18 and TRBJ2-1, with TRBD2 matching over 12 bases. The V segment lost 6 bases and the J segment 7 bases; nucleotides outside the gene matches: 4. Germline values: CDR1 KGHSH, CDR2 LQKENI. There are 14 residues in the CDR3. The CDR3 region is CASSTSGSMNEQFF. CDR3 DNA: TGTGCCAGCTCGACTAGCGGGAGTATGAATGAGCAGTTCTTC.

For the CDR3, the DNA is TGTGCCAGCAGCCAGTCCAGGGTGGGCGGCTACACCTTC. It translates to CASSQSRVGGYTF. The chain joins TRBV3-1 (or the pseudogene TRBV3-2) to TRBJ1-2, with D possibly matching TRBD1 (5 bases). V shed 3 bases and J shed 8 bases, with 13 bases lying between them. The CDR3 extends over 13 amino acids. CDR1 and CDR2 (germline): LGHDT, YNNKEL (reference sequence).

The V call is TRBV30, the J call TRBJ2-3, with 14 bases fitting TRBD2. V was clipped by 4 bases and J by 1 base; unmatched bases: 4. Looked up from germline, CDR1 is GTSNPN and CDR2 is SVGIG (reference sequence). The CDR3 is 16 residues long. CDR3 residues: CAWTGLAGVRTDTQYF. For the CDR3, the DNA is TGTGCCTGGACGGGACTAGCGGGAGTACGCACAGATACGCAGTATTTT.

The chain is built from TRBV6-2 or TRBV6-3 and TRBJ1-2; D perhaps matches TRBD1 (5 bases). V gave up 6 bases and J gave up 4 bases, with 18 bases separating them. Germline values: CDR1 MNHEY, CDR2 SVGEGT. The CDR3 covers 15 residues. CDR3 DNA sequence: TGTGCCAGCAGCCATGACAGTTACGTTGGCTATGGCTACACCTTC. Its translation: CASSHDSYVGYGYTF.

The rearrangement links TRBV2 to TRBJ2-7, with 8 bases identical to TRBD1. The CDR3 runs 14 residues. Germline V gene sequence: CDR1 SNHLY, CDR2 FYNNEI. V gave up 7 bases and J gave up 1 base; unmatched junction bases: 6. The CDR3 DNA follows: TGTGCCAGCATAGGACAGGGACCTTCCTACGAGCAGTACTTC. Its translation is CASIGQGPSYEQYF.

The chain uses TRBV6-6 and TRBJ1-5; D not resolved. This CDR3 comprises 14 residues. Germline CDR1 is MNHNY and CDR2 is SVGAGI (reference sequence). V lost 5 bases and J lost 0, with 8 bases in between. CDR3 nucleotides: TGTGCCAGCAGTCAGCGGGATAGCAATCAGCCCCAGCATTTT. This gives the protein CASSQRDSNQPQHF.

This chain uses TRBV7-2 with TRBJ1-5; 8 bases are a match to TRBD1. CDR1 SGHTA and CDR2 FQGNSA come from the germline V gene. This CDR3 spans 17 amino acids. J gave up 0 bases and V 3 bases, and 7 bases lay outside the gene matches. Here the CDR3 reads CASSLGDRSYSNQPQHF. The CDR3 DNA is TGTGCCAGCAGCTTGGGGGACAGGTCCTATAGCAATCAGCCCCAGCATTTT.

The chain couples TRBV27 to TRBJ1-6, with D unresolved. The germline V gene encodes CDR1 MNHEY and CDR2 SMNVEV (reference sequence). V lost 3 bases and J lost 9, with 9 bases in between. There are 13 residues in the CDR3. The chain's CDR3 is CASSFGEASPLHF. For the CDR3, the DNA is TGTGCCAGCAGTTTCGGGGAGGCTTCACCCCTCCACTTT.

The J gene is TRBJ2-2, the V gene TRBV6-2 or TRBV6-3; D gene uncertain. The CDR3 sequence is 12 residues long. Trimming took 1 base from V and 9 from J, leaving 6 bases between them. The germline V gene has CDR1 MNHEY and CDR2 SVGEGT. CDR3 coding DNA: TGTGCCAGCAGTTACTTGGGCCGGGAGCTGTTTTTT. Its translation is CASSYLGRELFF.

J is TRBJ1-1 and V is TRBV4-3; possible D gene TRBD1, 5 bases. Germline CDR1 is LGHNA and CDR2 is YSLEER. The V end was cut by 4 bases, the J end by 2 bases, with 11 bases between. The CDR3 consists of 14 residues. The CDR3 protein is CASSPTDINTEAFF. The CDR3, as DNA: TGCGCCAGCAGCCCCACGGACATCAACACTGAAGCTTTCTTT.

The chain carries TRBV25-1 and TRBJ1-6, with 10 bases identical to TRBD1. The CDR3 totals 17 residues. Germline V gene lookup returns CDR1 MGHDK and CDR2 SYGVNS. V was pared by 5 bases and J by 0 bases, with 4 bases of the junction left unmatched. The CDR3 DNA reads TGTGCCAGCAGTCCGGGACAGGGGAGCTCCTATAATTCACCCCTCCACTTT. Translating it yields CASSPGQGSSYNSPLHF.

The V gene is TRBV10-3, the J gene TRBJ2-5; 8 bases align to TRBD2. The CDR3 contains 20 residues. The germline V gene encodes CDR1 ENHRY and CDR2 SYGVKD. The junction had 25 bases not matched to a gene; V was cut back by 5 bases and J by 5 bases. The CDR3 protein is CAISNADKMEVAGLWETQYF. The CDR3 DNA sequence: TGTGCCATCAGTAACGCTGATAAGATGGAGGTAGCGGGGTTGTGGGAGACCCAGTACTTC.

The DNA of the CDR3 is TGTGCCAGCAGCCCCGACAGGGGGCGATACAATGAGCAGTTCTTC. As protein: CASSPDRGRYNEQFF. The rearrangement links TRBV27 to TRBJ2-1; the match to TRBD1 covers 10 bases. J gave up 4 bases and V 6 bases, and 6 bases lay outside the gene matches. Germline CDR1 MNHEY, CDR2 SMNVEV (reference sequence). The CDR3 length is 15 residues.

The chain links TRBV5-1 to TRBJ2-4; 10 bases match TRBD2. This CDR3 contains 18 residues. Germline V gene data show CDR1 as SGHRS and CDR2 as YFSETQ. J lost 0 bases, V lost 7 bases, and 13 bases had no gene match. CDR3 sequence: CASQILAGSTQAKNIQYF. In nucleotides, the CDR3 is TGCGCCAGCCAAATACTAGCGGGAAGTACCCAAGCCAAAAACATTCAGTACTTC.

The chain has TRBV4-1 and TRBJ2-7, with TRBD1 as a possible D gene (6 bases). Germline CDR1 and CDR2: MGHRA and YSYEKL. V gave up 0 bases and J gave up 2 bases, with 14 bases separating them. The CDR3 consists of 16 residues. The CDR3 coding sequence is TGCGCCAGCAGCCAAGATCAGGGGATATTCCCCTACGAGCAGTACTTC. As protein: CASSQDQGIFPYEQYF.

The rearrangement links TRBV6-5 to TRBJ2-3; weak D call: TRBD2 (6 bases). Per germline, CDR1 MNHEY and CDR2 SVGAGI. Trimming cost V 6 bases and J 4 bases, with 17 bases left between them. The CDR3 consists of 15 residues. The CDR3 here is CASSHGTLGADTQYF. The CDR3 coding sequence is TGTGCCAGCAGCCATGGGACTCTGGGAGCAGATACGCAGTATTTT.

The CDR3 protein is CASSQGRSLYGYTF. CDR3 coding DNA: TGTGCCAGCAGCCAAGGTCGAAGCCTCTATGGCTACACCTTC. The rearrangement uses TRBV3-1 (or the pseudogene TRBV3-2) and TRBJ1-2, with D hard to call. CDR1 is LGHDT, CDR2 YNNKEL, per germline (reference sequence). The CDR3 loop spans 14 amino acids. Trimming removed 1 base from V and 4 bases from J, with 10 bases in between.